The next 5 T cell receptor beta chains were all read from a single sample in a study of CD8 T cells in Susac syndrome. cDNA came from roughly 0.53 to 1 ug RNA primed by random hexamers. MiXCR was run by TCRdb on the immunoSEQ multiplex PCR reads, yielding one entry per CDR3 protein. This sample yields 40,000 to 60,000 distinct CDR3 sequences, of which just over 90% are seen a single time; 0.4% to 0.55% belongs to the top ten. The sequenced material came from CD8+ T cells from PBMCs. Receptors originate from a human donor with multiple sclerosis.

CDR3 region: CASSPRIYEQYF. The CDR3 region has the DNA TGTGCCAGCAGCCCAAGGATCTACGAGCAGTACTTC. The V gene is TRBV7-9, the J gene TRBJ2-7; D gene uncertain. The CDR3 length is 12 residues. Trimming took off 5 bases at V and 3 bases at J, with 8 bases between the two ends. Germline CDR1 reads SEHNR; CDR2 reads FQNEAQ (reference sequence).

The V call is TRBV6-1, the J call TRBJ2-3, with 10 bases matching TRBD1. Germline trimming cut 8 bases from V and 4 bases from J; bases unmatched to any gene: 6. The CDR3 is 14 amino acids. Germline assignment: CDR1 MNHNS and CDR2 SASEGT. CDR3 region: CASGTGTGADTQYF. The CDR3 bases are TGTGCCAGCGGTACGGGGACAGGGGCAGATACGCAGTATTTT.

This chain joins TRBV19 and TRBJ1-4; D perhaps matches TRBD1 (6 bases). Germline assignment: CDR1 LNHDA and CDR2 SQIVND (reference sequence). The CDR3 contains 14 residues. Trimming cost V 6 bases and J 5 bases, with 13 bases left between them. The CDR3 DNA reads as TGTGCCAGTAGCACTACAGGGCTAAATGAAAAACTGTTTTTT. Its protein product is CASSTTGLNEKLFF.

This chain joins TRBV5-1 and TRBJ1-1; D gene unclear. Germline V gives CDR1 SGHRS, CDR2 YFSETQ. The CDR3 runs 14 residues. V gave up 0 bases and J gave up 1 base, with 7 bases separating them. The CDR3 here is CASSLGRTNTEAFF. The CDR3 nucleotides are TGCGCCAGCAGCTTGGGACGGACGAACACTGAAGCTTTCTTT. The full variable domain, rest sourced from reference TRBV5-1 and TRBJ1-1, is KAGVTQTPRYLIKTRGQQVTLSCSPISGHRSVSWYQQTPGQGLQFLFEYFSETQRNKGNFPGRFSGRQFSNSRSEMNVSTLELGDSALYLCASSLGRTNTEAFFGQGTRLTVV.

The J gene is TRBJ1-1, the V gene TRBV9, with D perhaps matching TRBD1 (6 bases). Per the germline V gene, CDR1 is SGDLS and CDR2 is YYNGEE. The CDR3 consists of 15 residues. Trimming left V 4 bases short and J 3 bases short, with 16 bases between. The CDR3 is CASSPRRGGYTEAFF. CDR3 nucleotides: TGTGCCAGCAGCCCAAGACGCGGGGGCTACACTGAAGCTTTCTTT.